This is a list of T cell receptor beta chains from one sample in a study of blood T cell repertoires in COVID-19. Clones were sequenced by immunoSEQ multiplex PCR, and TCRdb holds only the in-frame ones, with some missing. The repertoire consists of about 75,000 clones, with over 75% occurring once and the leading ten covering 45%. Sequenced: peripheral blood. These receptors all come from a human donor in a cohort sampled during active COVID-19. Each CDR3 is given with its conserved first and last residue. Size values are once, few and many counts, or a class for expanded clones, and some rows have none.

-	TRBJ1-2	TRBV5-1	CASSLEGAYGYTF
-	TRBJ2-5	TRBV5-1	CASSLTSGGETQYF
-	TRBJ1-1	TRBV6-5	CASSINTGVNTEAFF
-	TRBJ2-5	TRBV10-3	CAISDPDGVGREETQYF
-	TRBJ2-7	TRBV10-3	CAISETSGSINEQYF
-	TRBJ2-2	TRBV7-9	CASSLNHQGLANTGELFF
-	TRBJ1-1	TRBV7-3	CASSLAESGTEAFF
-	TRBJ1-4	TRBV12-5	CASGRGPNEKLFF
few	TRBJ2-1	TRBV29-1	CSTSGDYNEQFF
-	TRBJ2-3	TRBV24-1	CATSEEPAGTASTDTQYF
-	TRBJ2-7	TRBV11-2	CASSLGQGFAYEQYF
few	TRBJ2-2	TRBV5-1	CASSLDLVASGSPGELFF
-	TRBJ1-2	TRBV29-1	CSVESGGGGIKNGYTF
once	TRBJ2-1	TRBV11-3	CASSLAGRGNNEQFF
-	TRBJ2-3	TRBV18	CASSPPSGDTQYF
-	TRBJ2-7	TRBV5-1	CASRKSGDVYEQYF
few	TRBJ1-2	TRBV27	CASSSFGGGDDGYTF
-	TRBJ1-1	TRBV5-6	CASSFEANTEAFF
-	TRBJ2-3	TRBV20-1	CSASGRIAGDRTDTQYF
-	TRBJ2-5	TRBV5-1	CASSLFASSGRGETQYF
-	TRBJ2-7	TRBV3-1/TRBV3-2	CASSPSPGTGDSYEQYF
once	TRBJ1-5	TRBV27	CASSEGHPNQPQHF
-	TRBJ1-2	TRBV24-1	CATSDFYGYTF
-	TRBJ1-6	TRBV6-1	CASSEIRGSYNSPLHF
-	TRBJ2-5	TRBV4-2	CASSQVRAAGETQYF
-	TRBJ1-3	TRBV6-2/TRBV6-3	CASSYPPGGPGNTIYF
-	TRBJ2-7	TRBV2	CAISTSGLSYEQYF
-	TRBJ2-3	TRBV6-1	CASSEPQNPDITDTQYF
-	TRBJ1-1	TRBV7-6	CASSLGQGTGNTEAFF
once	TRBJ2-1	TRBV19	CASSPSGSRYNEQFF
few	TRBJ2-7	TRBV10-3	CAIRQGSEQYF
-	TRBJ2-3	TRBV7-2	CASSLGGSSDTQYF
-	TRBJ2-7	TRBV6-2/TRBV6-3	CASSLTSNRIYEQYF
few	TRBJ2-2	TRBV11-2	CASSQTRVTGELFF
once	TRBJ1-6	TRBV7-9	CASSGSMDSPLHF
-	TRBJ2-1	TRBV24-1	CATSIPSGGALNEQFF
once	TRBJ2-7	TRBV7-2	CASSLVGTSGYTYEQYF
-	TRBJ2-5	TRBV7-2	CASSLRRSQETQYF
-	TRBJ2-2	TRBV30	CAWRGGTGELFF
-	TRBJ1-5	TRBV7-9	CASSTGQPNQPQHF
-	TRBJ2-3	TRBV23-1	CASFCGGGGTQYF
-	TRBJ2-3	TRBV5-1	CASSPGLAGPTDTQYF
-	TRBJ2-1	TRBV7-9	CASSPGQGPYNEQFF